Below, 9 T cell receptor delta chains from the same sample are listed, as sequenced in a study of gamma-delta T cells after stem cell transplantation. TCRdb processed the RT-PCR reads again with the CATT caller. The sample carries about 15,000 delta-chain clones, more than 7.5% recorded once. Sequencing input: gamma-delta T cells. Source of these receptors: a human donor. It is not recorded whose cells these are; they may come from a transplant donor.

This clone was found a few times. One end of the junction varies from germline; a read error may be responsible. This sequence joins TRDV1 and TRDJ2; 9 bases are a match to TRDD3. Germline values: CDR1 TSWWSYY, CDR2 QGS. The CDR3 has 23 amino acids. CDR3: CALGKGIRMKYGGILDLTAKLFF. As DNA, the CDR3 is TGTGCTCTTGGGAAGGGGATCCGAATGAAATACGGGGGGATACTGGACTTGACAGCAAAACTCTTCTTT.

Points on this clone: At one boundary the junction diverges from the germline segment, which might be a read error. This chain uses TRDV2 with TRDJ1; TRDD3 matches 8 bases. CDR3 length: 18 residues. From germline, CDR1 is GEAIGNYY and CDR2 EKD. The CDR3 DNA is TGTGCCTTTGACACCGGTGGGGATACCCCCTATGGGACCGATAAACTCATCTTT. Amino acid sequence: CAFDTGGDTPYGTDKLIF.

This clone occurred a few times. Since a far larger clone is one base different, this is likely a read error. The same CDR3 also results from other DNA sequences found in this sample. The chain has TRDV2 and TRDJ1; 13 nucleotides agree with TRDD3. The CDR3 is made up of 20 amino acids. Germline V gene data show CDR1 as GEAIGNYY and CDR2 as EKD. The CDR3 nucleotides read TGTGCCTGTGACCCGTTACTGGGGGATACGCCTTTCGATGACACCGATAAACTTATCTTT. Its translation is CACDPLLGDTPFDDTDKLIF.

The table lists this clone with a few counts. A far larger clone is just one base off, so this is likely a read error. This specimen includes other DNA sequences encoding the same CDR3. The chain recombines TRDV2 with TRDJ1, with 11 bases aligning to TRDD3. From germline, CDR1 is GEAIGNYY and CDR2 EKD. This CDR3 has 15 residues. CDR3 protein: CACDRLGDSSDKLIF. CDR3 DNA: TGTGCCTGTGACAGACTGGGGGATAGTTCTGATAAACTCATCTTC.

In this sample, this clone turned up a few times. A far bigger clonotype differs at one base, so this is likely a read error. The sample contains more than one DNA sequence encoding this CDR3. This sequence joins TRDV2 and TRDJ1; TRDD3 matches 7 bases. The CDR3 has 21 residues. J gave up 0 bases and V 1 base, and 22 bases lay outside the gene matches. Looked up from germline, CDR1 is GEAIGNYY and CDR2 is EKD. The chain's CDR3 is CACDTVHAVTGDRDYTDKLIF. The DNA of the CDR3 is TGTGCCTGTGACACTGTCCACGCGGTGACTGGGGATCGAGATTACACCGATAAACTCATCTTT.

This clone was observed a handful of times. TCRdb assigns this DNA the protein of a much larger clone, which departs from its translation at residue 16; this likely reflects a read error, and the protein shown comes from translating the DNA. The chain uses TRDV2 and TRDJ1, with TRDD3 matching over 10 bases. CDR1 is GEAIGNYY, CDR2 EKD, per germline. The CDR3 length is 22 residues. Trimming took 2 bases from V and 4 from J; bases not matched to a gene: 27. In nucleotides, the CDR3 is TGTGCCTGTGACAAGATTCCTACCTCGGTCCTGGGGGATAACAGAGTGGACGATAAACTCATCTTT. This translates into CACDKIPTSVLGDNRVDDKLIF.

This clone was observed a few times. The translation of this DNA and the TCRdb protein of a much larger clone differ at residue 8, probably owing to a read error; the protein shown here is translated from the DNA. The chain recombines TRDV2 with TRDJ1; no definite D call. Germline CDR1 reads GEAIGNYY; CDR2 reads EKD. This CDR3 is 16 amino acids long. Trimming removed 1 base from V and 4 bases from J, with 18 bases in between. Written as DNA, the CDR3 is TGTGCCTGTGACACGATTGGGTGCCGACCGGTCGATAAACTCATCTTT. Translated, it gives CACDTIGCRPVDKLIF.

Turning to this clone: A far larger clone is just one base off, so this is likely a read error. This sample includes further DNA sequences coding for the same CDR3. This rearrangement joins TRDV2 to TRDJ1; the match to TRDD3 covers 11 bases. The CDR3 sequence is 17 residues long. CDR1 and CDR2 (germline): GEAIGNYY, EKD. CDR3 DNA sequence: TGTGCCTGTGACTCTCTCATGGGGGATACGGTCACCGATAAACTTATCTTT. Translation: CACDSLMGDTVTDKLIF.

This clone came up a few times. The protein TCRdb lists belongs to a much larger clone and differs from this DNA's translation at residue 16, which points to a read error; the protein shown is made from the DNA. The rearrangement uses TRDV2 and TRDJ3, with D possibly matching TRDD3 (5 bases). The CDR3 runs 18 residues. Germline values: CDR1 GEAIGNYY, CDR2 EKD. CDR3 sequence reads: CACDTGMTNSWDTRQIFF. CDR3 DNA sequence: TGTGCCTGTGACACCGGGATGACGAACTCCTGGGACACCCGACAGATATTTTTC.